One T cell receptor (beta chain) is described in this entry. This CDR3 is 13 amino acids long. Germline V gene data show CDR1 as SGHNT and CDR2 as YYREEE (reference sequence). The V end lost 2 bases, the J end lost 2 bases, and 8 bases lay between the germline ends. Using immunoSEQ multiplex PCR, the repertoire was profiled, and TCRdb retains in-frame clones only, with some absent. The table shows some 70,000 clones, with roughly 89% occurring only once. This sample was taken from a study of T cell changes during pregnancy in multiple sclerosis. The chain is built from TRBV5-4 and TRBJ2-7; a weak D match, TRBD2 (6 bases). The source material was peripheral blood, sampled in the second trimester of pregnancy. The receptor was derived from a female donor with multiple sclerosis, enrolled in a pregnancy study. As DNA, the CDR3 is TGTGCCAGCAGCTTCGGGAGAACCTACGAGCAGTACTTC. Translated: CASSFGRTYEQYF. Variable domain in full (rest from reference TRBV5-4 and TRBJ2-7): ETGVTQSPTHLIKTRGQQVTLRCSSQSGHNTVSWYQQALGQGPQFIFQYYREEENGRGNFPPRFSGLQFPNYSSELNVNALELDDSALYLCASSFGRTYEQYFGPGTRLTVT.